The clone carrying this T cell receptor (beta chain) was seen just once. The CDR3 covers 13 residues. Germline loops: CDR1 LNHDA, CDR2 SQIVND (reference sequence). V gave up 11 bases and J gave up 10 bases; unmatched junction bases: 9. Sequencing used immunoSEQ multiplex PCR; TCRdb keeps in-frame clones, though not all of them. In the table there are some 76,000 clones, roughly 86% of which are singletons. The sample comes from a study of OX40 agonist ivuxolimab in advanced cancers. Study summary: Ivuxolimab, an agonist antibody against OX40 (CD134), was given to patients.

Sequenced here: CD4+ or CD8+ T cells sorted from blood, sampled in a trial of the OX40 agonist ivuxolimab. This sequence originates from an adult with an advanced solid tumor such as melanoma, head and neck, liver or kidney cancer. The chain employs TRBV19 and TRBJ2-1; 12 bases map to TRBD2. The CDR3 DNA follows: TGTGCCTCCACCGGACTAGCGGGACCCGAGCAGTTCTTC. Protein sequence: CASTGLAGPEQFF.